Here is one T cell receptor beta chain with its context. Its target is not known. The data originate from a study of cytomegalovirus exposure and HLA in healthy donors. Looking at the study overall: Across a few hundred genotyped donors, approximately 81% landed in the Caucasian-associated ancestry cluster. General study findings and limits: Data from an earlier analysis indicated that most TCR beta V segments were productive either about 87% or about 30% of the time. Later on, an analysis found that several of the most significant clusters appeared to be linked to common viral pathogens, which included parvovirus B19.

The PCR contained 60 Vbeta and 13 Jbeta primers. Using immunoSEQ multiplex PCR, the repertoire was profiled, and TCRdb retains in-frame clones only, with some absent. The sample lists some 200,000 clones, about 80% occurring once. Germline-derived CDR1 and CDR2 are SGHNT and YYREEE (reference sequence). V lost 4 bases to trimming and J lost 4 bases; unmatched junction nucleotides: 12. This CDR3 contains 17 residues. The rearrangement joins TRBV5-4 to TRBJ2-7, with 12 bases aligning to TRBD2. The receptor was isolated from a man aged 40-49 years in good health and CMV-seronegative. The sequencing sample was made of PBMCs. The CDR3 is CASSTGLAGPDSYEQYF. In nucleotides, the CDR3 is TGTGCCAGCAGCACCGGACTAGCGGGGCCGGATTCTTACGAGCAGTACTTC.